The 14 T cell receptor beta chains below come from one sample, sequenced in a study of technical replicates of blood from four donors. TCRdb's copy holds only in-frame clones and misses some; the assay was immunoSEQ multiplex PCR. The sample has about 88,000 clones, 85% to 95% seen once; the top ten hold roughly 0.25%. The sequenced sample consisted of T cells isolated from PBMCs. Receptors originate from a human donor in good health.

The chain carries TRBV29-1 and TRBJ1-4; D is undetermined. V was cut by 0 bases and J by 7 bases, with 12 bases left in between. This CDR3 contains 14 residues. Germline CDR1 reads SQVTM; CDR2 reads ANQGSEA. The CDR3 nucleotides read TGCAGCGTTGAAGATCTGGGAGGAGGTGAAAAACTGTTTTTT. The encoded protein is CSVEDLGGGEKLFF.

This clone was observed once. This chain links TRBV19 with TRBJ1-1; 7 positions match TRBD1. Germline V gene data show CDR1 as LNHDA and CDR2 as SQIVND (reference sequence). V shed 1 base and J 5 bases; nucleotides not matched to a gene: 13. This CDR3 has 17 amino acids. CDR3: CASSIVRAGGIRTEAFF. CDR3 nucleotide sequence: TGTGCCAGTAGTATAGTAAGGGCAGGGGGGATTAGAACTGAAGCTTTCTTT.

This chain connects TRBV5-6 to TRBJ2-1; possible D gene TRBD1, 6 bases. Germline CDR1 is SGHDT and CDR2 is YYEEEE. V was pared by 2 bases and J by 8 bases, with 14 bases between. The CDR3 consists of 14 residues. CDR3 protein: CASSFRGFGDEQFF. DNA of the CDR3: TGTGCCAGCAGCTTCAGGGGATTCGGGGATGAGCAGTTCTTC. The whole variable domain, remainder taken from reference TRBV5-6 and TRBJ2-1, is DAGVTQSPTHLIKTRGQQVTLRCSPKSGHDTVSWYQQALGQGPQFIFQYYEEEERQRGNFPDRFSGHQFPNYSSELNVNALLLGDSALYLCASSFRGFGDEQFFGPGTRLTVL.

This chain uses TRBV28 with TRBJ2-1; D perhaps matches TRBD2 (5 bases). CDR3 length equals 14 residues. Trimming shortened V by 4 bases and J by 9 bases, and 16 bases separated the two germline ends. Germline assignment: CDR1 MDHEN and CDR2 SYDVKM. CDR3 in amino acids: CASSSGFKVGEQFF. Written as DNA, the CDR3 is TGTGCCAGCAGTTCGGGATTCAAGGTTGGTGAGCAGTTCTTC. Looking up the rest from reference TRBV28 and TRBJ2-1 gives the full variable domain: DVKVTQSSRYLVKRTGEKVFLECVQDMDHENMFWYRQDPGLGLRLIYFSYDVKMKEKGDIPEGYSVSREKKERFSLILESASTNQTSMYLCASSSGFKVGEQFFGPGTRLTVL.

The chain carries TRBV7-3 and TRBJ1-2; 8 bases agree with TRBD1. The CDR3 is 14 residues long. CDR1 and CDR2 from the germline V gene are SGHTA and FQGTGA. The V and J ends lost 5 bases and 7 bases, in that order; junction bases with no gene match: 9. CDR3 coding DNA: TGTGCCAGCAGCCCACAGGGGGGGGTGACTGGCTACACCTTC. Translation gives CASSPQGGVTGYTF.

In DNA form, the CDR3 reads TGTGCCAGCGCGGGCCGCGGGGACCCCGCATCCGATACGCAGTATTTT. Translating it yields CASAGRGDPASDTQYF. The chain links TRBV2 to TRBJ2-3, with D perhaps TRBD2 (6 bases). V was cut by 8 bases and J by 6 bases, with 24 bases left in between. This CDR3 is built from 16 residues. CDR1 SNHLY and CDR2 FYNNEI come from the germline V gene.

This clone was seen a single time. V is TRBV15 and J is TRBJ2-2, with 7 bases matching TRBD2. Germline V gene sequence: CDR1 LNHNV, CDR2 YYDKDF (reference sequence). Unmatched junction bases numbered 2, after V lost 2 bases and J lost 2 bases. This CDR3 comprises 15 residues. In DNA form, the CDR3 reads TGTGCCACCAGCAGACTAGCGGATAACACCGGGGAGCTGTTTTTT. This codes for CATSRLADNTGELFF.

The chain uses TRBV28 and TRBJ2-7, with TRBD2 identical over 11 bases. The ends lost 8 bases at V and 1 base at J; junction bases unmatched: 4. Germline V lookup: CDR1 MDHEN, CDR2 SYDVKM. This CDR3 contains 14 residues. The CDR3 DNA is TGTGCCAGCGGACTAGCGGGTGCTTCCTACGAGCAGTACTTC. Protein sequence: CASGLAGASYEQYF.

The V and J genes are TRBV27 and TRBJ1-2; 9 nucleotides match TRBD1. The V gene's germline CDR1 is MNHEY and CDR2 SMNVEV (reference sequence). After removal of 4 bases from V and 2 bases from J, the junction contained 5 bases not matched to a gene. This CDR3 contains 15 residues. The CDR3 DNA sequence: TGTGCCAGCAGTTCGCCCGGGACAGGGAACTATGGCTACACCTTC. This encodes CASSSPGTGNYGYTF.

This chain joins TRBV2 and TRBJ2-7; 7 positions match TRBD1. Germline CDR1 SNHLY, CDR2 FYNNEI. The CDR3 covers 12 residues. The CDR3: CAVTGLHYEQYF. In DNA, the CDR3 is TGTGCTGTGACAGGGCTCCACTACGAGCAGTACTTC.

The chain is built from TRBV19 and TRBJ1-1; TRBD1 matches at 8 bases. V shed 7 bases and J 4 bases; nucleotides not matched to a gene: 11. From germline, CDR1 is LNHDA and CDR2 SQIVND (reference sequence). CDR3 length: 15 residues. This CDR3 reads CASNPDRAVGTEAFF. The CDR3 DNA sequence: TGTGCCAGTAACCCGGACAGGGCGGTTGGCACTGAAGCTTTCTTT.

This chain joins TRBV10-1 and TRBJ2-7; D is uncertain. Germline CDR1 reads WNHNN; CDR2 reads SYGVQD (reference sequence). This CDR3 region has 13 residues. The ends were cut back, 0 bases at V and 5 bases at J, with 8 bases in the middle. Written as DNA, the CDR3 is TGCGCCAGCAGTGAGTCCCCGGTGGACGAGCAGTACTTC. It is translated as CASSESPVDEQYF.

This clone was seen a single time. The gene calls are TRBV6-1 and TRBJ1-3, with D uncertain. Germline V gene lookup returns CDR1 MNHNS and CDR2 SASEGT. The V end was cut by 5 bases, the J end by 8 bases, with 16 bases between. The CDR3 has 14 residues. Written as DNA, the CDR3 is TGTGCCAGCAGTTCCTCGGGAGGTTGGGACACCATATATTTT. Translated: CASSSSGGWDTIYF.

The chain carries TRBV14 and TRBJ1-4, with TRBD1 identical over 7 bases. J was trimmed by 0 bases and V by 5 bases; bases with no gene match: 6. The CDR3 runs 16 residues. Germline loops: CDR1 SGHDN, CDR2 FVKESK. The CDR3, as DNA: TGTGCCAGCAGCGGAGGACAGGTCGCAACTAATGAAAAACTGTTTTTT. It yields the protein CASSGGQVATNEKLFF.